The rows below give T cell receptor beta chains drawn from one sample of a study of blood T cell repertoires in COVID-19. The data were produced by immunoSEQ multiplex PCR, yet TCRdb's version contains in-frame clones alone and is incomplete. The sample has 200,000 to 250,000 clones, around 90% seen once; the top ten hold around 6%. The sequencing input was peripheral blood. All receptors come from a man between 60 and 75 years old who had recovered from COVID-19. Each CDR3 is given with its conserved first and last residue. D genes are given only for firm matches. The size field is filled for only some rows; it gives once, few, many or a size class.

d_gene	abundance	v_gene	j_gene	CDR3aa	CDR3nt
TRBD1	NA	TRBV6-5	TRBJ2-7	CASSYSRQGVSEQYF	TGTGCCAGCAGTTACTCGAGACAGGGGGTCTCCGAGCAGTACTTC
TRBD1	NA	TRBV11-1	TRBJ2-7	CASSLTPDRGYEQYF	TGTGCCAGCAGCTTAACCCCGGACAGGGGCTACGAGCAGTACTTC
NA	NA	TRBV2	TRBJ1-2	CASSVESLATYGYTF	TGTGCCAGCAGTGTGGAGAGCCTCGCGACCTATGGCTACACCTTC
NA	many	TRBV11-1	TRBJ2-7	CASSPSSYEQYF	TGTGCCAGCAGCCCCAGCTCCTACGAGCAGTACTTC
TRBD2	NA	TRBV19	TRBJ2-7	CASSIARGGVYEQYF	TGTGCCAGTAGTATCGCCCGGGGGGGCGTATACGAGCAGTACTTC
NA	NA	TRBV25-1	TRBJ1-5	CASSLGQSNQPQHF	TGTGCCAGCAGTCTCGGACAGAGCAATCAGCCCCAGCATTTT
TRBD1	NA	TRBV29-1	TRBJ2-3	CSVWTGRETDTQYF	TGCAGCGTTTGGACAGGCCGGGAAACAGATACGCAGTATTTT
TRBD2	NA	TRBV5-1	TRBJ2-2	CASSFLAGVNTGELFF	TGCGCCAGCAGCTTCTTAGCGGGAGTGAACACCGGGGAGCTGTTTTTT
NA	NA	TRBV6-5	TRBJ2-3	CASAFARTDTQYF	TGTGCCAGCGCGTTTGCTAGAACGGATACGCAGTATTTT
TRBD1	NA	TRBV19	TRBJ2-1	CASSTTGAYNEQFF	TGTGCCAGTAGTACGACAGGGGCGTACAATGAGCAGTTCTTC
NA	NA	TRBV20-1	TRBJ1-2	CSASVANYGYTF	TGCAGTGCTAGTGTAGCGAACTATGGCTACACCTTC
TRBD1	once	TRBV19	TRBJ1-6	CASSTTGFWSPLHF	TGTGCCAGTAGTACGACAGGGTTTTGGTCACCCCTCCACTTT
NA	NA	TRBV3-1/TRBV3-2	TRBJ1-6	CASSQRGSPLHF	TGTGCCAGCAGCCAACGCGGTTCACCCCTCCACTTT
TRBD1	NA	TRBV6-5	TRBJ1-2	CASSPTGAYGYTF	TGTGCCAGCAGTCCCACAGGGGCCTATGGCTACACCTTC
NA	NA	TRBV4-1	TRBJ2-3	CASSLSEADTQYF	TGCGCCAGCAGCCTCAGCGAGGCAGATACGCAGTATTTT
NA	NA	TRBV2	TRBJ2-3	CASSFGTDTQYF	TGTGCCAGCAGTTTCGGCACAGATACGCAGTATTTT
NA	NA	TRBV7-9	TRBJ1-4	CASSPGDGGNEKLFF	TGTGCCAGCAGCCCTGGCGACGGAGGTAATGAAAAACTGTTTTTT
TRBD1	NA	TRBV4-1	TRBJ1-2	CASSQVTGGFDYGYTF	TGCGCCAGCAGCCAAGTGACAGGGGGGTTCGACTATGGCTACACCTTC
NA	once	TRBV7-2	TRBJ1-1	CASSLVRVDTEAFF	TGTGCCAGCAGCTTAGTCAGGGTAGACACTGAAGCTTTCTTT
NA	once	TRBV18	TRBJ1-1	CASSPLGGRTEAFF	TGTGCCAGCTCACCACTGGGAGGGCGGACTGAAGCTTTCTTT
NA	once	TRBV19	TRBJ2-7	CASSQNYEQYF	TGTGCCAGTAGCCAGAACTACGAGCAGTACTTC
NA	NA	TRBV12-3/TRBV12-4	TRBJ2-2	CASSLPGELFF	TGTGCCAGCAGTCTACCCGGGGAGCTGTTTTTT
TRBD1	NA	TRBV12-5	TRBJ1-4	CATSGGRNEKLFF	TGTGCTACCTCAGGGGGCCGAAATGAAAAACTGTTTTTT
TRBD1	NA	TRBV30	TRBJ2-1	CAWKGQGIINEQFF	TGTGCCTGGAAGGGACAGGGGATCATCAATGAGCAGTTCTTC
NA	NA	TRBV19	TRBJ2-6	CASSTGFGANVLTF	TGTGCCAGTAGCACAGGGTTCGGGGCCAACGTCCTGACTTTC
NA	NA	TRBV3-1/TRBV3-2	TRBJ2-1	CASSQVGSSYNEQFF	TGTGCCAGCAGCCAAGTCGGGAGCTCCTACAATGAGCAGTTCTTC
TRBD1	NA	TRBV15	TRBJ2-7	CATSRDRSQGSKLLSSYEQYF	TGTGCCACCAGCAGAGATCGCTCACAGGGGTCAAAGTTATTATCGTCCTACGAGCAGTACTTC
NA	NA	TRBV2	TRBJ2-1	CASSVGRASYNEQFF	TGTGCCAGCAGTGTAGGGCGGGCTTCCTACAATGAGCAGTTCTTC
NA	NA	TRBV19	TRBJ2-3	CASSTQDTASTDTQYF	TGTGCCAGTAGTACCCAGGACACCGCTAGCACAGATACGCAGTATTTT
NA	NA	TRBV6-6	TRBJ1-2	CASSYRANYGYTF	TGTGCCAGCAGTTACCGCGCTAACTATGGCTACACCTTC
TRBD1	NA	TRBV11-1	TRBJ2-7	CASSFPGTGMKYEQYF	TGTGCCAGCAGCTTTCCGGGGACAGGGATGAAATACGAGCAGTACTTC
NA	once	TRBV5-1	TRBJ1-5	CASSGGGINQPQHF	TGCGCCAGCAGCGGCGGAGGGATCAATCAGCCCCAGCATTTT
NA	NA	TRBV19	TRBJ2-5	CASSSSPLRGETQYF	TGTGCCAGTAGTTCATCCCCCCTCAGGGGAGAGACCCAGTACTTC
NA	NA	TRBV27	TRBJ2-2	CASRRIDTGELFF	TGTGCCAGCAGGAGGATTGACACCGGGGAGCTGTTTTTT
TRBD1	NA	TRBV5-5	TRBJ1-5	CASSSGTGGSNQPQHF	TGTGCCAGCAGCTCGGGGACAGGGGGAAGCAATCAGCCCCAGCATTTT
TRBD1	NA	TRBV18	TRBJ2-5	CASSRTGGGETQYF	TGTGCCAGCTCACGAACAGGGGGCGGTGAGACCCAGTACTTC
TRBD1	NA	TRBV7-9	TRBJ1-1	CASSRGQALGTEAFF	TGTGCCAGCAGCCGTGGACAGGCTTTGGGCACTGAAGCTTTCTTT
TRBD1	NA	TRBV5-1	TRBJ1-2	CASSWDSTFSGYGYTF	TGCGCCAGCAGCTGGGACAGTACCTTCTCGGGCTATGGCTACACCTTC
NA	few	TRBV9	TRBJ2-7	CASSVEGDSYEQYF	TGTGCCAGCAGCGTAGAGGGAGACTCCTACGAGCAGTACTTC
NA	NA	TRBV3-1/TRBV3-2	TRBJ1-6	CASSLRTAYNSPLHF	TGTGCCAGCAGCCTGAGGACAGCATATAATTCACCCCTCCACTTT